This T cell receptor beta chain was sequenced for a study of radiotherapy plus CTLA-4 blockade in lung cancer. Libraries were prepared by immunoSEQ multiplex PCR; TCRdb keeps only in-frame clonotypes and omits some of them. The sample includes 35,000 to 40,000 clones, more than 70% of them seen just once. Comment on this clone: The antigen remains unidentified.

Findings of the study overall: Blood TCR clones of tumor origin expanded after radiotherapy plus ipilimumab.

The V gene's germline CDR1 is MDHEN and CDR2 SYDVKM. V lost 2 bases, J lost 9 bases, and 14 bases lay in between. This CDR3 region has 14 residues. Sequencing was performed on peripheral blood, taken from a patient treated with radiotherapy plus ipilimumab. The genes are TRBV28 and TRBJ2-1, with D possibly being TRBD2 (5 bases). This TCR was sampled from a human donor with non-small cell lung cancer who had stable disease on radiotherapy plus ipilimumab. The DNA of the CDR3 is TGTGCCAGCAGTTTAAGAGTGTCAGAGGGTGAGCAGTTCTTC. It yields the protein CASSLRVSEGEQFF.